The sequence of this T cell receptor (beta chain) was determined in a study of blood T cell repertoires in COVID-19. Sequencing used immunoSEQ multiplex PCR; TCRdb keeps in-frame clones, though not all of them. The data show approximately 280,000 clones, about 89% seen once. With respect to this clone: The same CDR3 also results from other DNA sequences found in this sample.

The CDR3 covers 15 residues. V was trimmed by 0 bases and J by 4 bases, leaving 12 bases between them. The germline V gene has CDR1 SGHRS and CDR2 YFSETQ. The V gene is TRBV5-1, the J gene TRBJ2-3; D possibly corresponds to TRBD2 (7 bases). The TCR comes from a man between 35 and 55 years old with acute or convalescent COVID-19. Sequencing input: peripheral blood. Here the CDR3 DNA reads TGCGCCAGCAGCTTGGCGGGGGGCCGGTCAGATACGCAGTATTTT. This translates into CASSLAGGRSDTQYF.